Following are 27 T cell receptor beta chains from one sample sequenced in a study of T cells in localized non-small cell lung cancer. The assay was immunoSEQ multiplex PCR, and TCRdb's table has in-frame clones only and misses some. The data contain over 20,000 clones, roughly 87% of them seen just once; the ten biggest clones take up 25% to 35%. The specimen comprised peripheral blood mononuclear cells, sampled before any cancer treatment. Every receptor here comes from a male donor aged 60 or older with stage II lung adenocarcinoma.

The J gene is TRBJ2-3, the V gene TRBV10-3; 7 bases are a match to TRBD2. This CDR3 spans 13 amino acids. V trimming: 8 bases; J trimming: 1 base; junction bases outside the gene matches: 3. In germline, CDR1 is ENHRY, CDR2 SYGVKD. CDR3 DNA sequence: TGTGCCATCCAGCTAGCGGGCACAGATACGCAGTATTTT. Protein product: CAIQLAGTDTQYF.

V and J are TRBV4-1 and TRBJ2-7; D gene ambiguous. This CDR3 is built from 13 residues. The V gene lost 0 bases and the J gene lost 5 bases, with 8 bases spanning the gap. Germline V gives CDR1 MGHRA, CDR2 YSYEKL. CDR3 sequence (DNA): TGCGCCAGCAGCCAAGAATTCGGCGACGAGCAGTACTTC. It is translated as CASSQEFGDEQYF.

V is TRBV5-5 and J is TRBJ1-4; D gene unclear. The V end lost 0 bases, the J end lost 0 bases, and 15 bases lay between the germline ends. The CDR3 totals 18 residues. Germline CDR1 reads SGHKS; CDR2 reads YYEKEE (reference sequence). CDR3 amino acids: CASSLEVWGLATNEKLFF. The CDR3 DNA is TGTGCCAGCAGCTTGGAGGTTTGGGGTCTTGCAACTAATGAAAAACTGTTTTTT.

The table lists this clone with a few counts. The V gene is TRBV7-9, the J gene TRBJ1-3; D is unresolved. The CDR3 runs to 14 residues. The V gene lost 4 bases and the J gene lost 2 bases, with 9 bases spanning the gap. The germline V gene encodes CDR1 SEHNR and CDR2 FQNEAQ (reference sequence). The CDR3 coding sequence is TGTGCCAGCAGCTCCAGAATGGCTGGAAACACCATATATTTT. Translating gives CASSSRMAGNTIYF.

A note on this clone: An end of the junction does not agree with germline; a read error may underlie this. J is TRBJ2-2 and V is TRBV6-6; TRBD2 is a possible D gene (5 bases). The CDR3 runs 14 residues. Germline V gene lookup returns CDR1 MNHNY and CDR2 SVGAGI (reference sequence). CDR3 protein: CASTVGTNTGELFF. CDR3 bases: TGTGCCAGCACGGTGGGAACGAACACCGGGGAGCTGTTCTTT.

CDR3 loop: CASSEPSGTYNEQFF. The CDR3 DNA reads as TGTGCCAGCAGTGAACCTAGCGGGACCTACAATGAGCAGTTCTTC. V and J are TRBV2 and TRBJ2-1; 9 bases match TRBD2. This CDR3 region has 15 residues. From germline, CDR1 is SNHLY and CDR2 FYNNEI. The ends lost 2 bases at V and 2 bases at J; junction bases unmatched: 1.

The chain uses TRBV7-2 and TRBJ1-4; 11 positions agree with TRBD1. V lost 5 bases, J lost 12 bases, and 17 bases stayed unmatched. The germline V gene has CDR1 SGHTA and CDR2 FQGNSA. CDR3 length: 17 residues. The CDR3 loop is CASSIRDRGNWIGELFF. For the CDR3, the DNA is TGTGCCAGCAGCATCCGGGACAGGGGGAACTGGATCGGGGAACTGTTTTTT.

This CDR3 is CATGNWPVQETQYF. In DNA form, the CDR3 reads TGTGCCACCGGAAATTGGCCCGTACAAGAGACCCAGTACTTC. This chain links TRBV2 with TRBJ2-5; D gene unclear. Germline V gene sequence: CDR1 SNHLY, CDR2 FYNNEI. The CDR3 extends over 14 amino acids. V shed 10 bases and J shed 2 bases, with 17 bases lying between them.

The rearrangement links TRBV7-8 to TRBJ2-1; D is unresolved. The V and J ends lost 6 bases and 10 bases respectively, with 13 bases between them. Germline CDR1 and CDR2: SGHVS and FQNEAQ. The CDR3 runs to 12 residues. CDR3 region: CASSSKWVEQFF. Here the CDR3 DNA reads TGTGCCAGCAGTTCTAAATGGGTGGAGCAGTTCTTC. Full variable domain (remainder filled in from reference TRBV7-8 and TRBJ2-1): GAGVSQSPRYKVAKRGQDVALRCDPISGHVSLFWYQQALGQGPEFLTYFQNEAQLDKSGLPSDRFFAERPEGSVSTLKIQRTQQEDSAVYLCASSSKWVEQFFGPGTRLTVL.

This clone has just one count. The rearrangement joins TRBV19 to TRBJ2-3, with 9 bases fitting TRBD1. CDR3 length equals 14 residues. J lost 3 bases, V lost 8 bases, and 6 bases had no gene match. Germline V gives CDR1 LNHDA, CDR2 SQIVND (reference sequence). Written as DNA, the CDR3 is TGTGCCAGTTCCCGGGACAGGGCTACAGATACGCAGTATTTT. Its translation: CASSRDRATDTQYF.

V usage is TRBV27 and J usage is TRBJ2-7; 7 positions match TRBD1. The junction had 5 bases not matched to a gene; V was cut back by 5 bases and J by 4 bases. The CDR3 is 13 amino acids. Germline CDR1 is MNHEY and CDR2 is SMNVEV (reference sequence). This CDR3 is CASSQGDPYEQYF. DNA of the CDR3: TGTGCCAGCAGTCAGGGGGATCCGTACGAGCAGTACTTC.

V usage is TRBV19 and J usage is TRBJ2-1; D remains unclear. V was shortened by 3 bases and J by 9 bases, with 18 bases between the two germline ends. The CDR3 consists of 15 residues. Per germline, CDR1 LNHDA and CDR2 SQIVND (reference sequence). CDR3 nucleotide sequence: TGTGCCAGTAGTATGTCGAGCATCGGGTGGGGTGAGCAGTTCTTC. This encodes CASSMSSIGWGEQFF.

The CDR3 DNA sequence: TGTGCCAGTAGTATTCAGCGCACAGATACGCAGTATTTT. Translated, it gives CASSIQRTDTQYF. The chain recombines TRBV19 with TRBJ2-3; D gene unclear. The CDR3 extends over 13 amino acids. In germline, CDR1 is LNHDA, CDR2 SQIVND (reference sequence). With 3 bases removed from V and 1 base from J, the gap between germline ends came to 5 bases.

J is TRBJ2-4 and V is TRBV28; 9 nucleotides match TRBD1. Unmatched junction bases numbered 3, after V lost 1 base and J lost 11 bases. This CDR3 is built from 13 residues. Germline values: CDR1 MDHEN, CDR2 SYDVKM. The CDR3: CASSLSDRGVQYF. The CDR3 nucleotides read TGTGCCAGCAGTTTATCGGACAGGGGAGTTCAGTACTTC. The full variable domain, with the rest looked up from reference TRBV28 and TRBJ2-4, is DVKVTQSSRYLVKRTGEKVFLECVQDMDHENMFWYRQDPGLGLRLIYFSYDVKMKEKGDIPEGYSVSREKKERFSLILESASTNQTSMYLCASSLSDRGVQYFGAGTRLSVL.

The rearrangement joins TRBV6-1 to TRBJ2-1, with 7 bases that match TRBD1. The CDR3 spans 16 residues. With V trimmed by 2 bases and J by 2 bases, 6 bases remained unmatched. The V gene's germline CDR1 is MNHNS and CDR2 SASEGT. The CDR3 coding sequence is TGTGCCAGCAGTGAAAGGGGGCAGGGGGCCTACAATGAGCAGTTCTTC. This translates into CASSERGQGAYNEQFF.

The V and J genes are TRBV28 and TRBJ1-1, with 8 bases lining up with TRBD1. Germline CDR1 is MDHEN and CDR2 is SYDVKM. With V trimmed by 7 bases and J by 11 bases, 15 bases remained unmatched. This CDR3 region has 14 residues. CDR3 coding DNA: TGTGCCAGCATGATTAGCGCTACGACAGGGGCCGCTTTCTTT. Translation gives CASMISATTGAAFF.

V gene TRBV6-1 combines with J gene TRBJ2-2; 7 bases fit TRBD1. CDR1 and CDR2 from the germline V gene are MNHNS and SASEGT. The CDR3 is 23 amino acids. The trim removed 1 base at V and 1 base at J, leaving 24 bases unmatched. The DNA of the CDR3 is TGTGCCAGCAGTGAAGGGTACATTGGGGACAGCCAGTTTTTTGGATGGAACACCGGGGAGCTGTTTTTT. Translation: CASSEGYIGDSQFFGWNTGELFF.

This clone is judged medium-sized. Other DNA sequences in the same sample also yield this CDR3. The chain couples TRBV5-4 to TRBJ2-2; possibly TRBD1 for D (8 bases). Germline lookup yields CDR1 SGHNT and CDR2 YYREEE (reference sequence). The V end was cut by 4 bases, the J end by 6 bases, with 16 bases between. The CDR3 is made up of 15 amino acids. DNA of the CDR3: TGTGCCAGCAGCCTGACAGGGGACTACTCCGGGGAGCTGTTTTTT. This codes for CASSLTGDYSGELFF.

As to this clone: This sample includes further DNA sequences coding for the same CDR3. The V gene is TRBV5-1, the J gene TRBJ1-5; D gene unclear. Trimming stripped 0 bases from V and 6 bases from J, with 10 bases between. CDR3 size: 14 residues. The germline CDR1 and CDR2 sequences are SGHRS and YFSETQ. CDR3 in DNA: TGCGCCAGCAGCTTGGGAGGTGGAAGTCAGCCCCAGCATTTT. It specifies CASSLGGGSQPQHF.

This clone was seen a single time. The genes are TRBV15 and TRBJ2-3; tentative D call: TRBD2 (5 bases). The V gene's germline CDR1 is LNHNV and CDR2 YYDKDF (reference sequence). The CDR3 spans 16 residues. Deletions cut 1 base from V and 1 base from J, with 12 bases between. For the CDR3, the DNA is TGTGCCACCAGCAGAGGTTTTAATAGCGGCACAGATACGCAGTATTTT. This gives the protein CATSRGFNSGTDTQYF.

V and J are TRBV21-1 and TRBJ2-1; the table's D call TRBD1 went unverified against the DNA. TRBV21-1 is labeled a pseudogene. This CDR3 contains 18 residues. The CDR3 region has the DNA TGTGCCAGCAGCAAAATGGGCCGAGACCAAGACTCCTACAATGAGCAGTTCTTC. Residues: CASSKMGRDQDSYNEQFF.

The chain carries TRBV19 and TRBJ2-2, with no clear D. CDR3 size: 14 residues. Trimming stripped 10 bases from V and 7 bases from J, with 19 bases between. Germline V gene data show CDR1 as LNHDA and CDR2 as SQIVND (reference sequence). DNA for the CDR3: TGTGCCATCGAGCTCAGCAGGCACAGCGGGGAGCTGTTTTTT. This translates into CAIELSRHSGELFF.

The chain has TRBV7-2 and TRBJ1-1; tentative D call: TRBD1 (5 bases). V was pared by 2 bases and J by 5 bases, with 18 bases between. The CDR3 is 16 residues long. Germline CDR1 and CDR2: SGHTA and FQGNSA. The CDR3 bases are TGTGCCAGCAGCTTAAGGGCGCCAGGGAGAGGTACTGAAGCTTTCTTT. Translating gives CASSLRAPGRGTEAFF.

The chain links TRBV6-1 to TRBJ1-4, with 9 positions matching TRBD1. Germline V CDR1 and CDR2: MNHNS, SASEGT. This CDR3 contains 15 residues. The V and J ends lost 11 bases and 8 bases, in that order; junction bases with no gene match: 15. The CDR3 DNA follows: TGTGCCTCCCGTTCACAGGGGGCAGGAAGGGAAAAACTGTTTTTT. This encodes CASRSQGAGREKLFF.

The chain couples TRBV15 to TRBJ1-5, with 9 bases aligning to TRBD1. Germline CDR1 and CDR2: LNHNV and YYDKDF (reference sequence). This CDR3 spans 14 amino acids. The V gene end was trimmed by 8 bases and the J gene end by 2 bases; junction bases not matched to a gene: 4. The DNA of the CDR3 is TGTGCCACCGGAAGGGACAGGGGCAATCAGCCCCAGCATTTT. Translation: CATGRDRGNQPQHF.

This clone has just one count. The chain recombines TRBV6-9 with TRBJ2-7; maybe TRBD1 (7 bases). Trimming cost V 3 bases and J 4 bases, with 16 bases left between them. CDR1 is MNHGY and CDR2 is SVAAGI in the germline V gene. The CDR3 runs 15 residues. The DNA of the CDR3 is TGTGCCAGCAGTTACTACAGGGGAGGTGGATACGAGCAGTACTTC. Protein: CASSYYRGGGYEQYF.

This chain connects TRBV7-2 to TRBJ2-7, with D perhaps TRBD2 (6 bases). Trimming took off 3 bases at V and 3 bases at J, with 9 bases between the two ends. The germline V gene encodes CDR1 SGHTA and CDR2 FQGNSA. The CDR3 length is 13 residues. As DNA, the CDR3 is TGTGCCAGCAGCTTCCCCGGGAGCTACGAGCAGTACTTC. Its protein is CASSFPGSYEQYF.